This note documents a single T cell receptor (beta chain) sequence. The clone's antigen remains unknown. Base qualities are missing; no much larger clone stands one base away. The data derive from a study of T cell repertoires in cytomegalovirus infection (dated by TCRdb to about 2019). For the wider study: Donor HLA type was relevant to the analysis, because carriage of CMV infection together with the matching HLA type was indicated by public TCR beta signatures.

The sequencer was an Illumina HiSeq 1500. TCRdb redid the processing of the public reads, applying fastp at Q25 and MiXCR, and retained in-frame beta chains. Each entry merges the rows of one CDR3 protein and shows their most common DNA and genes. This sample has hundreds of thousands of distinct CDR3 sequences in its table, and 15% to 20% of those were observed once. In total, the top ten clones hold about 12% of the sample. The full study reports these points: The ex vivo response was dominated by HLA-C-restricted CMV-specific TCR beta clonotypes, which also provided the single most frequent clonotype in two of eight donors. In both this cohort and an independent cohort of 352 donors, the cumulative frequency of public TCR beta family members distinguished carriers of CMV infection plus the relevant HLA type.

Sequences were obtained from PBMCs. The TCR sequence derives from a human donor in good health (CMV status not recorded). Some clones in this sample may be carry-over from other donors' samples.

Here is the DNA: TGCAGCGGCACAATGGGACAGCACGGGTCCGGGGAGCTGTTTTTT. It encodes CSGTMGQHGSGELFF. The V and J segments used are TRBV29-1 and TRBJ2-2; 7 nucleotides in the junction match TRBD1. V ends up 7 bases short and J 6 bases short, with an unmatched junction base count of 14. Including the terminal cysteine and phenylalanine, the CDR3 comprises 15 residues. Kept here is only the CDR3 DNA, which spans 45 bases and is read in frame from base 1. As encoded in the germline V gene, CDR1 is SQVTM while CDR2 is ANQGSEA.